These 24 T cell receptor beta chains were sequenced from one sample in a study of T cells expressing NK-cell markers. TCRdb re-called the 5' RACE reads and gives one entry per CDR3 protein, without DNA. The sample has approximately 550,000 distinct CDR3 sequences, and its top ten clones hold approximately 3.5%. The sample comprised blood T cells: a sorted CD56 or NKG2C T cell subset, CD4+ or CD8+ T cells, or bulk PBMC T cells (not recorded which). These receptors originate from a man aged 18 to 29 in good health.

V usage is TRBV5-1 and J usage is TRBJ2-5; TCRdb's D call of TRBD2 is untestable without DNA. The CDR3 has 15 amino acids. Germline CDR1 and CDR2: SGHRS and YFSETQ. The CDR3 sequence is CASSPLSGTQETQYF. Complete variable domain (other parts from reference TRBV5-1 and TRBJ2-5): KAGVTQTPRYLIKTRGQQVTLSCSPISGHRSVSWYQQTPGQGLQFLFEYFSETQRNKGNFPGRFSGRQFSNSRSEMNVSTLELGDSALYLCASSPLSGTQETQYFGPGTRLLVL.

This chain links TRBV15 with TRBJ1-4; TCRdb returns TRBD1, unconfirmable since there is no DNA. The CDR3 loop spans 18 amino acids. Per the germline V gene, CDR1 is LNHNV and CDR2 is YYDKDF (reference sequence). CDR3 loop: CATSRDRRPRPSNEKLFF.

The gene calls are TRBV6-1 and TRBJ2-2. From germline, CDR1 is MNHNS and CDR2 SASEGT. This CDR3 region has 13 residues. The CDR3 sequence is CASLRTNTGELFF.

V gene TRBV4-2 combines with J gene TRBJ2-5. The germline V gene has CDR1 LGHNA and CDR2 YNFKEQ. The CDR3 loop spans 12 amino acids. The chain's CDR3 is CASSQAEETQYF.

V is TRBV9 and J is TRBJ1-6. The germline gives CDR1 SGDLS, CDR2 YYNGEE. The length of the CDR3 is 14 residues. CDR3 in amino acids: CASSVAGSRSPLHF. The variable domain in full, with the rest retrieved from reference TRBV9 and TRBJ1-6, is DSGVTQTPKHLITATGQRVTLRCSPRSGDLSVYWYQQSLDQGLQFLIQYYNGEERAKGNILERFSAQQFPDLHSELNLSSLELGDSALYFCASSVAGSRSPLHFGNGTRLTVT.

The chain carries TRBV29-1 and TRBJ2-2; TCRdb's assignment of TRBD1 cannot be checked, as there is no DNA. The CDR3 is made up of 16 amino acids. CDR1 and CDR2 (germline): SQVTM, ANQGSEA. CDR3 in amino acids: CSVDTGPFANTGELFF.

This CDR3 reads CASSLERSLTDTQYF. The chain has TRBV12-3 or TRBV12-4 and TRBJ2-3; with no DNA, the TCRdb D assignment of TRBD2 cannot be verified. This CDR3 contains 15 residues.

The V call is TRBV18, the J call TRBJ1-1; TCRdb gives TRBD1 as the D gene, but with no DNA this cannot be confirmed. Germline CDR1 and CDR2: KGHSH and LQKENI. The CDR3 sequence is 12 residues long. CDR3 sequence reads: CASSPGTYSAFF.

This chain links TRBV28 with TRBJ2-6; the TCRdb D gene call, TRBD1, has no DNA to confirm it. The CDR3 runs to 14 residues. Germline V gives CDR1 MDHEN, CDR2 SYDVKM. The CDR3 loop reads CASRRGFGANVLTF.

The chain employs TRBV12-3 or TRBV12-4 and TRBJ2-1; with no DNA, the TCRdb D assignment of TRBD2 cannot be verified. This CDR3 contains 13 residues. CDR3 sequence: CASSPGLYNEQFF.

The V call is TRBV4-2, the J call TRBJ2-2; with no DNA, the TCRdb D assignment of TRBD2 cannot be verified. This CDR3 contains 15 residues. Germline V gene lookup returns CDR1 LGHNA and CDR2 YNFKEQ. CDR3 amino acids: CASSPGPNGSGELFF.

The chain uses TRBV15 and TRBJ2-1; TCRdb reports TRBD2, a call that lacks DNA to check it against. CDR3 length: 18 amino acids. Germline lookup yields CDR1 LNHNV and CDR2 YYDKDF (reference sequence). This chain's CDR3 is CATSSYGLAGASYNEQFF.

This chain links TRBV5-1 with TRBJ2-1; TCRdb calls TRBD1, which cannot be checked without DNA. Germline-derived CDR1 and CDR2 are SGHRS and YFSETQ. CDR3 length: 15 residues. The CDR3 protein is CASSLGTGVLDEQFF.

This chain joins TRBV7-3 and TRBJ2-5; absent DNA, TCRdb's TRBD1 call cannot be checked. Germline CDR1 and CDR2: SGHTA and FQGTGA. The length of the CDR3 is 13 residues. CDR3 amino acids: CASSTQGLETQYF.

CDR3 amino acids: CASSDGRSRSSYNEQFF. The chain combines TRBV7-8 with TRBJ2-1. Germline V gives CDR1 SGHVS, CDR2 FQNEAQ. The CDR3 extends over 17 amino acids. Full variable domain (remainder filled in from reference TRBV7-8 and TRBJ2-1): GAGVSQSPRYKVAKRGQDVALRCDPISGHVSLFWYQQALGQGPEFLTYFQNEAQLDKSGLPSDRFFAERPEGSVSTLKIQRTQQEDSAVYLCASSDGRSRSSYNEQFFGPGTRLTVL.

The CDR3 is CASSLVVGYDEKLFF. The chain couples TRBV7-9 to TRBJ1-4. This CDR3 is built from 15 residues. Germline assignment: CDR1 SEHNR and CDR2 FQNEAQ (reference sequence). Variable domain in full (rest from reference TRBV7-9 and TRBJ1-4): DTGVSQNPRHKITKRGQNVTFRCDPISEHNRLYWYRQTLGQGPEFLTYFQNEAQLEKSRLLSDRFSAERPKGSFSTLEIQRTEQGDSAMYLCASSLVVGYDEKLFFGSGTQLSVL.

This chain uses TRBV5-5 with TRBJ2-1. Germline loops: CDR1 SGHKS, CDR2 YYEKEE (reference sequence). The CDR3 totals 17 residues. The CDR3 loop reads CASSFSSHLSSYNEQFF.

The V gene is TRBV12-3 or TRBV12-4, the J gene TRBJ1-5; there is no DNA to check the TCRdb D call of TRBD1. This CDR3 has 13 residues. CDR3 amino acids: CASGDRVDQPQHF.

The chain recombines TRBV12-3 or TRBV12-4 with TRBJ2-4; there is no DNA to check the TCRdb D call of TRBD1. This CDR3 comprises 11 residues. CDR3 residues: CASSPGDIQYF.

The chain's CDR3 is CASSLRERTEAFF. J is TRBJ1-1 and V is TRBV7-8. The CDR3 consists of 13 residues. Germline V gene data show CDR1 as SGHVS and CDR2 as FQNEAQ.

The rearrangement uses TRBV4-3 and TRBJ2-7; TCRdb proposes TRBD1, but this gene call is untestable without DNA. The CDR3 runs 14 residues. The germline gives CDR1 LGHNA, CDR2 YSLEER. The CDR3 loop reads CASSQGGQGGEQYF.

CDR3: CASSQPTGTTEAFF. This chain uses TRBV28 with TRBJ1-1; TCRdb reports TRBD1, a call that lacks DNA to check it against. CDR1 and CDR2 from the germline V gene are MDHEN and SYDVKM. This CDR3 is 14 amino acids long. The full variable domain, rest sourced from reference TRBV28 and TRBJ1-1, is DVKVTQSSRYLVKRTGEKVFLECVQDMDHENMFWYRQDPGLGLRLIYFSYDVKMKEKGDIPEGYSVSREKKERFSLILESASTNQTSMYLCASSQPTGTTEAFFGQGTRLTVV.

The CDR3 here is CASSFHLAASTDTQYF. The chain links TRBV11-2 to TRBJ2-3. Germline-derived CDR1 and CDR2 are SGHAT and FQNNGV. CDR3 length equals 16 residues.

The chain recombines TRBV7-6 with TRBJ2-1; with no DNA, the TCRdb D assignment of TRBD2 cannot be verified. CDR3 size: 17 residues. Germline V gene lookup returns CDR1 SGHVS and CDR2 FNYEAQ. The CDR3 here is CASSVKVPAGRNNEQFF.